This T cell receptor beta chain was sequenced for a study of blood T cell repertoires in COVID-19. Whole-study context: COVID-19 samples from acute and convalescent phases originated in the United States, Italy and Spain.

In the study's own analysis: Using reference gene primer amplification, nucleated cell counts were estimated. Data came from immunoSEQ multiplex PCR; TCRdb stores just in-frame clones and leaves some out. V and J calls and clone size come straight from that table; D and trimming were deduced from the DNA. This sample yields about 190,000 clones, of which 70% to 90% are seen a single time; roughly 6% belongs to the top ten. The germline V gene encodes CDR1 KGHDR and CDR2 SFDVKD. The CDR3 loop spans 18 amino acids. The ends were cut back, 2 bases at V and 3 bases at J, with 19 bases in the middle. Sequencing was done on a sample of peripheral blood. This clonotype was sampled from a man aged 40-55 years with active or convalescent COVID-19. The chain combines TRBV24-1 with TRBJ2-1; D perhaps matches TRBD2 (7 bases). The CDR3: CATSDSQGRGTGYNEQFF. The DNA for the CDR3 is TGTGCCACCAGTGATTCTCAGGGGAGGGGGACCGGCTACAATGAGCAGTTCTTC.